A single sample gave rise to the 7 T cell receptor beta chains below, sequenced in a study of blood T cell repertoires in COVID-19. Profiled with immunoSEQ multiplex PCR; TCRdb holds only in-frame clones, not every one. In the table there are some 130,000 clones, over 60% of which are singletons. The sequenced sample was peripheral blood. These receptors all stem from a woman in her 70s with acute or convalescent COVID-19.

The table lists this clone with a few counts. The DNA of the CDR3 is TGCGCCAGCAGCCAAGGTGCGGGGCTCTCCTACAATGAGCAGTTCTTC. Its protein product is CASSQGAGLSYNEQFF. This rearrangement joins TRBV4-3 to TRBJ2-1; D may be TRBD2 (6 bases). V lost 1 base to trimming and J lost 0 bases, with 10 bases between them. The CDR3 consists of 16 residues. CDR1 and CDR2 from the germline V gene are LGHNA and YSLEER.

V gene TRBV4-2 combines with J gene TRBJ2-2; maybe TRBD2 (6 bases). The CDR3 totals 17 residues. CDR1 is LGHNA and CDR2 is YNFKEQ in the germline V gene. V was trimmed by 0 bases and J by 5 bases, leaving 16 bases between them. DNA for the CDR3: TGTGCCAGCAGCCAAGAAGGAGGTCAGGGAGGTACCGGGGAGCTGTTTTTT. This translates into CASSQEGGQGGTGELFF.

V and J are TRBV6-6 and TRBJ2-3, with D tentatively TRBD2 (6 bases). CDR1 is MNHNY, CDR2 SVGAGI, per germline (reference sequence). Between the trimmed V and J ends, which lost 6 bases and 2 bases, there was a span of 21 bases. The CDR3 is 17 residues long. In DNA, the CDR3 is TGTGCCAGCAGCCGACCCGGGGTGGGAGGAACCACAGATACGCAGTATTTT. It yields the protein CASSRPGVGGTTDTQYF.

This chain joins TRBV11-2 and TRBJ2-3; 8 bases fit TRBD2. The ends lost 6 bases at V and 0 bases at J; junction bases unmatched: 5. The germline gives CDR1 SGHAT, CDR2 FQNNGV. This CDR3 has 15 amino acids. In DNA, the CDR3 is TGTGCCAGCAGGTTACTAGCGGTTAGCACAGATACGCAGTATTTT. Translating gives CASRLLAVSTDTQYF. The whole variable domain, remainder taken from reference TRBV11-2 and TRBJ2-3, is EAGVAQSPRYKIIEKRQSVAFWCNPISGHATLYWYQQILGQGPKLLIQFQNNGVVDDSQLPKDRFSAERLKGVDSTLKIQPAKLEDSAVYLCASRLLAVSTDTQYFGPGTRLTVL.

The chain recombines TRBV5-1 with TRBJ2-5; the match to TRBD2 covers 9 bases. Trimming removed 3 bases from V and 4 bases from J; junction bases left unmatched: 4. Germline lookup yields CDR1 SGHRS and CDR2 YFSETQ. There are 14 residues in the CDR3. The CDR3 sequence: CASSWQTSGETQYF. CDR3 DNA: TGCGCCAGCAGCTGGCAGACTAGCGGAGAGACCCAGTACTTC.

This CDR3 reads CASSRRTGMNTEAFF. The CDR3 bases are TGTGCCAGCAGTCGACGGACAGGCATGAACACTGAAGCTTTCTTT. The V and J genes are TRBV7-2 and TRBJ1-1; 7 bases are shared with TRBD1. Germline V gene data show CDR1 as SGHTA and CDR2 as FQGNSA. The junction had 7 bases not matched to a gene; V was cut back by 6 bases and J by 0 bases. The CDR3 consists of 15 residues.

The gene calls are TRBV5-8 and TRBJ2-7, with 10 positions matching TRBD2. The CDR3 runs 15 residues. Germline loops: CDR1 SGHTS, CDR2 YDEGEE. V lost 4 bases, J lost 5 bases, and 9 bases stayed unmatched. DNA for the CDR3: TGTGCCAGCAGCAGGAGGACTAGCGGACAGAACGAGCAGTACTTC. This translates into CASSRRTSGQNEQYF.